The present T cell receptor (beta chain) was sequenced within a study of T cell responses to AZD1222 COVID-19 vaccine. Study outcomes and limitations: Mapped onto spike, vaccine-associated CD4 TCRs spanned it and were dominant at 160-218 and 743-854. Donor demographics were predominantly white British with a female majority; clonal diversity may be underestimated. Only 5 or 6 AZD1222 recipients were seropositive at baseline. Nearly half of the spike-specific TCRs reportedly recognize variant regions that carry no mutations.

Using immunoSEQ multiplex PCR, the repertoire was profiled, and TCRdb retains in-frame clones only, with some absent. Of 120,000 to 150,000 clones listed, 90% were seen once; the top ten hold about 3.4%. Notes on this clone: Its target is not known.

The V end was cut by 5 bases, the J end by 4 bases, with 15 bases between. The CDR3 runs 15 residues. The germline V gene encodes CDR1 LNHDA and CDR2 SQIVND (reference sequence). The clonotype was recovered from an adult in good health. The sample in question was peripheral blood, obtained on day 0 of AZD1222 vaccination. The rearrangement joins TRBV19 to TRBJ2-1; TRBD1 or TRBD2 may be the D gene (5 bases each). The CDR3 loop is CASSVSGTDYNEQFF. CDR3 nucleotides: TGTGCCAGTAGTGTTTCCGGGACGGATTACAATGAGCAGTTCTTC.